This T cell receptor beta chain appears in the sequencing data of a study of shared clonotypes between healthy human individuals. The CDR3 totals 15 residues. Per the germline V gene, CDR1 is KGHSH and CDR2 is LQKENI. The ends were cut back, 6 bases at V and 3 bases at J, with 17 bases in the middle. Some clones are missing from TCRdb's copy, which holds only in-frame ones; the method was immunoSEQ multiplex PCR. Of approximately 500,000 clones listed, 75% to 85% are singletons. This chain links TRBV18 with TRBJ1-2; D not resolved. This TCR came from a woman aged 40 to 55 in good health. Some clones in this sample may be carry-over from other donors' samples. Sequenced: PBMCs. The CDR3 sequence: CASSPPGREDYGYTF. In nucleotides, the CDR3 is TGTGCCAGCTCCCCTCCGGGTAGGGAGGACTATGGCTACACCTTC.